This record covers a single T cell receptor (beta chain). Its target is not known. Mismatch with germline at one junction end may stem from a read error. This entry comes from a study of tumor-infiltrating lymphocytes in primary liver carcinoma. About the research overall: Spanning 4.2 to 10 cm, the tumors were T1-T3 N0M0. Each sample had roughly 3.65 to 8 million productive TCRbeta reads regardless of tissue type. General study findings and limits: Tumor region pairs overlapped more than did tumor-adjacent and tumor-blood pairs. Blood trailed tumors significantly in top-250-clone fraction (p = 0.039).

CDR1 is MNHEY and CDR2 is SVGAGI in the germline V gene. The length of the CDR3 is 15 residues. RNA isolated from unsorted whole blood supplied the blood RNA, with germline DNA also extracted. The investigators made TCR beta cDNA from approximately 510 ng total RNA, using a constant-region primer. ARM-PCR, slightly modified, supplied the TCR beta libraries through three nested multiplex PCR rounds. A C-beta reverse primer and TRBV1-TRBV30 forward primers served in each of the first two PCR rounds, at 10 cycles apiece. MiXCR was run by TCRdb on the multiplex PCR reads, yielding one entry per CDR3 protein. The sample contains 330,000 or so distinct CDR3 sequences, about two thirds of which appear only once.

The chain uses TRBV6-5 and TRBJ2-2, with D unresolved. The sequenced material came from peripheral blood. The sequence was collected from a man aged 35-49 years with primary liver carcinoma and hepatitis B virus infection. This chain's CDR3 is CAITPQIVNSGELFF. The CDR3 DNA is TGTGCCATCACGCCCCAGATTGTGAACTCCGGGGAGCTGTTTTTT.